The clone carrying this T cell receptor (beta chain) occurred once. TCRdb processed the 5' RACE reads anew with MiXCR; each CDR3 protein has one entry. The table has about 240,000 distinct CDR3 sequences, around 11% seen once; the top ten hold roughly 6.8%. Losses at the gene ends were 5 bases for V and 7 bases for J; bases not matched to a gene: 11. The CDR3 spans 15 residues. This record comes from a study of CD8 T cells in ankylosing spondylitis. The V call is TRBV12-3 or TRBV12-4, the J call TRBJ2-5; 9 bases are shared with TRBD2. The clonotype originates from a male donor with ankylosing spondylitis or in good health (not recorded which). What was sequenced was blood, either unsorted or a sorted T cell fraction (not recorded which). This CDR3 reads CASSPRRASGVTQYF. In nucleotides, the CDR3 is TGTGCCAGCAGTCCACGTCGGGCTAGCGGGGTGACCCAGTACTTC.